Each of the 31 T cell receptor beta chains below was sequenced from the same sample in a study of blood T cell repertoires in COVID-19. TCRdb's copy holds only in-frame clones and misses some; the assay was immunoSEQ multiplex PCR. The table shows hundreds of thousands of clones, with approximately 86% occurring only once. The sequencing input was PBMCs or T cells enriched from blood (not recorded which). These receptor sequences come from a woman between 40 and 50 years old with acute COVID-19.

The chain employs TRBV28 and TRBJ2-1; weak D call: TRBD2 (6 bases). Germline assignment: CDR1 MDHEN and CDR2 SYDVKM. The CDR3 runs to 13 residues. V was cut by 1 base and J by 6 bases, with 7 bases left in between. The CDR3: CASSLLRGNEQFF. The CDR3 coding sequence is TGTGCCAGCAGTTTATTGCGGGGCAATGAGCAGTTCTTC.

The chain recombines TRBV28 with TRBJ1-3; possibly TRBD1 for D (5 bases). Germline CDR1 and CDR2: MDHEN and SYDVKM. The CDR3 length is 17 residues. V was clipped by 4 bases and J by 4 bases, with 20 bases between them. DNA for the CDR3: TGTGCCAGCAGTTCCGGGGGTTGGGACTCGGGAGGAAACACCATATATTTT. This sequence encodes CASSSGGWDSGGNTIYF.

The J gene is TRBJ2-2, the V gene TRBV6-5; TRBD1 matches at 9 bases. Germline loops: CDR1 MNHEY, CDR2 SVGAGI. The CDR3 covers 15 residues. The trim removed 7 bases at V and 1 base at J, leaving 4 bases unmatched. Written as DNA, the CDR3 is TGTGCCAGCAACCGGGACAGGGTGAACACCGGGGAGCTGTTTTTT. This translates into CASNRDRVNTGELFF.

The rearrangement joins TRBV3-1 (or the pseudogene TRBV3-2) to TRBJ2-1; tentative D call: TRBD1 (5 bases). Germline CDR1 is LGHDT and CDR2 is YNNKEL (reference sequence). Trimming took off 0 bases at V and 0 bases at J, with 6 bases between the two ends. The CDR3 length is 15 residues. CDR3 bases: TGTGCCAGCAGCCAAGAAGGGGTCTCCTACAATGAGCAGTTCTTC. Its translation is CASSQEGVSYNEQFF.

This clone appeared many times. Other DNA sequences within the sample encode an identical CDR3. The chain combines TRBV18 with TRBJ2-1, with D maybe TRBD2 (6 bases). The germline gives CDR1 KGHSH, CDR2 LQKENI. The length of the CDR3 is 13 residues. Deletions cut 6 bases from V and 4 bases from J, with 10 bases between. CDR3 amino acids: CASSPGLYNEQFF. CDR3 DNA sequence: TGTGCCAGCTCCCCGGGACTTTACAATGAGCAGTTCTTC.

This clone was observed a single time. The chain has TRBV7-9 and TRBJ2-3; 7 bases align to TRBD2. This CDR3 comprises 19 residues. The V gene's germline CDR1 is SEHNR and CDR2 FQNEAQ (reference sequence). V shed 3 bases and J 7 bases; nucleotides not matched to a gene: 22. Here the CDR3 DNA reads TGTGCCAGCAGCTTCCCTACGGGGGGTGGGGTGCCCCACGAATATACGCAGTATTTT. Translated, it gives CASSFPTGGGVPHEYTQYF.

This chain connects TRBV6-1 to TRBJ1-3; the D gene is possibly TRBD1 (5 bases). This CDR3 spans 16 amino acids. Germline-derived CDR1 and CDR2 are MNHNS and SASEGT. V lost 8 bases and J 1 base, leaving 18 bases between the germline ends. For the CDR3, the DNA is TGTGCCAGCGGGGAAGACAGACAAAATTCTGGAAACACCATATATTTT. Its translation: CASGEDRQNSGNTIYF.

This chain uses TRBV6-6 with TRBJ1-5; D gene ambiguous. This CDR3 spans 14 amino acids. The germline CDR1 and CDR2 sequences are MNHNY and SVGAGI (reference sequence). Trimming took off 0 bases at V and 0 bases at J, with 3 bases between the two ends. DNA for the CDR3: TGTGCCAGCAGTTACTCCTATAGCAATCAGCCCCAGCATTTT. This codes for CASSYSYSNQPQHF.

V and J are TRBV7-6 and TRBJ2-1; D is undetermined. Trimming cost V 2 bases and J 4 bases, with 15 bases left between them. Germline V gene data show CDR1 as SGHVS and CDR2 as FNYEAQ. The CDR3 runs to 16 residues. CDR3 DNA: TGTGCCAGCAGCTTAAGCGCCACGAGCGATTACAATGAGCAGTTCTTC. As protein: CASSLSATSDYNEQFF. Combining the CDR3 with reference TRBV7-6 and TRBJ2-1 gives the whole variable domain GAGVSQSPRYKVTKRGQDVALRCDPISGHVSLYWYRQALGQGPEFLTYFNYEAQQDKSGLPNDRFSAERPEGSISTLTIQRTEQRDSAMYRCASSLSATSDYNEQFFGPGTRLTVL.

Here the CDR3 reads CASSPTGGYTF. Here the CDR3 DNA reads TGTGCCAGCAGTCCAACGGGTGGCTACACCTTC. The chain uses TRBV12-3 or TRBV12-4 and TRBJ1-2; no clear D. The CDR3 covers 11 residues. V lost 5 bases and J lost 7, with 8 bases in between.

V gene TRBV29-1 combines with J gene TRBJ1-5; tentative D call: TRBD1 (6 bases). V lost 1 base, J lost 15 bases, and 13 bases lay in between. CDR3 length equals 11 residues. The germline CDR1 and CDR2 sequences are SQVTM and ANQGSEA. CDR3 protein: CSVEGGQGLHF. As DNA, the CDR3 is TGCAGCGTTGAAGGGGGGCAGGGTTTGCATTTT. The entire variable domain, with the rest obtained from reference TRBV29-1 and TRBJ1-5, is as follows: SAVISQKPSRDICQRGTSLTIQCQVDSQVTMMFWYRQQPGQSLTLIATANQGSEATYESGFVIDKFPISRPNLTFSTLTVSNMSPEDSSIYLCSVEGGQGLHFGDGTRLSIL.

The chain carries TRBV11-1 and TRBJ2-7; D is unresolved. Germline lookup yields CDR1 SGHAT and CDR2 FQDESV (reference sequence). Trimming shortened V by 0 bases and J by 0 bases, and 3 bases separated the two germline ends. The CDR3 contains 13 residues. The CDR3 DNA sequence: TGTGCCAGCAGCTTAGCTCTCTCCTACGAGCAGTACTTC. It yields the protein CASSLALSYEQYF.

J is TRBJ1-1 and V is TRBV6-2 or TRBV6-3, with D possibly TRBD1 on 6 matching bases. Looked up from germline, CDR1 is MNHEY and CDR2 is SVGEGT. Trimming stripped 5 bases from V and 4 bases from J, with 11 bases between. The CDR3 has 13 amino acids. CDR3 amino acids: CASSTGQITEAFF. The CDR3 DNA follows: TGTGCCAGCAGTACCGGACAGATCACTGAAGCTTTCTTT.

This clone occurred a few times. The V and J genes are TRBV27 and TRBJ2-1, with 7 bases that match TRBD2. Trimming took 1 base from V and 2 from J; bases not matched to a gene: 8. CDR3 length: 17 amino acids. CDR1 and CDR2 from the germline V gene are MNHEY and SMNVEV (reference sequence). CDR3 amino acids: CASSLLRGGSTYNEQFF. CDR3 DNA: TGTGCCAGCAGTTTATTGAGAGGCGGGAGCACCTACAATGAGCAGTTCTTC.

The rearrangement links TRBV11-2 to TRBJ1-2; TRBD1 is a possible D gene (5 bases). The CDR3 is 13 amino acids. Trimming took 3 bases from V and 4 from J, leaving 9 bases between them. CDR1 is SGHAT and CDR2 is FQNNGV in the germline V gene. The CDR3 nucleotides read TGTGCCAGCAGCTTGGGGGGGAGCTATGGCTACACCTTC. Protein product: CASSLGGSYGYTF.

The gene calls are TRBV28 and TRBJ1-2; 8 nucleotides agree with TRBD1. This CDR3 comprises 14 residues. Unmatched junction bases numbered 4, after V lost 1 base and J lost 6 bases. CDR1 and CDR2 from the germline V gene are MDHEN and SYDVKM. In nucleotides, the CDR3 is TGTGCCAGCAGTTTATTGACAGGGGCTGATGGCTACACCTTC. Amino acid sequence: CASSLLTGADGYTF.

The chain carries TRBV10-1 and TRBJ2-7; D gene ambiguous. V dropped 7 bases and J dropped 0 bases, with 10 bases sitting between them. Germline lookup yields CDR1 WNHNN and CDR2 SYGVQD (reference sequence). CDR3 size: 13 residues. CDR3 nucleotides: TGCGCCAGCAAATGGCCAGACTCCTACGAGCAGTACTTC. Translated, it gives CASKWPDSYEQYF.

The chain recombines TRBV27 with TRBJ1-2; TRBD1 is a possible D gene (6 bases). CDR3 length equals 13 residues. V lost 3 bases and J lost 6, with 11 bases in between. Germline loops: CDR1 MNHEY, CDR2 SMNVEV (reference sequence). The DNA of the CDR3 is TGTGCCAGCAGTTTGTCAGGGGTAAATGGCTACACCTTC. Protein: CASSLSGVNGYTF.

V and J are TRBV19 and TRBJ1-1, with TRBD1 matching over 9 bases. Losses at the gene ends were 1 base for V and 5 bases for J; bases not matched to a gene: 5. Germline CDR1 is LNHDA and CDR2 is SQIVND (reference sequence). The CDR3 has 15 amino acids. This CDR3 reads CASSIAGTGSTEAFF. For the CDR3, the DNA is TGTGCCAGTAGTATAGCCGGGACAGGGTCAACTGAAGCTTTCTTT.

This clone came up once. This chain uses TRBV28 with TRBJ2-7; 7 nucleotides align to TRBD1. The J segment lost 0 bases and the V segment lost 2 bases, leaving 19 bases of the junction unmatched. Germline assignment: CDR1 MDHEN and CDR2 SYDVKM. The CDR3 is made up of 20 amino acids. The CDR3 protein is CASSLLLRQGNPLISYEQYF. The CDR3 DNA is TGTGCCAGCAGTTTACTCCTTAGACAGGGAAACCCTCTAATCTCCTACGAGCAGTACTTC.

V and J are TRBV5-1 and TRBJ1-2; perhaps TRBD1 as D (6 bases). The CDR3 covers 12 residues. Germline V CDR1 and CDR2: SGHRS, YFSETQ. With 4 bases removed from V and 8 bases from J, the gap between germline ends came to 12 bases. The CDR3 loop reads CASSIKGQGYTF. CDR3 bases: TGCGCCAGCAGCATCAAAGGACAGGGCTACACCTTC. The entire variable domain, with the rest obtained from reference TRBV5-1 and TRBJ1-2, is as follows: KAGVTQTPRYLIKTRGQQVTLSCSPISGHRSVSWYQQTPGQGLQFLFEYFSETQRNKGNFPGRFSGRQFSNSRSEMNVSTLELGDSALYLCASSIKGQGYTFGSGTRLTVV.

The chain couples TRBV9 to TRBJ2-4; D is possibly TRBD2 (7 bases). The germline V and J ends were trimmed by 3 bases and 3 bases, with 25 bases remaining between them. Per the germline V gene, CDR1 is SGDLS and CDR2 is YYNGEE. This CDR3 has 19 amino acids. The CDR3 DNA follows: TGTGCCAGCAGCGACCCCCCCGGGAGAGGGGGGAGGGGCAAAAACATTCAGTACTTC. Amino acids: CASSDPPGRGGRGKNIQYF.

The V and J genes are TRBV28 and TRBJ2-7; D is perhaps TRBD1 (6 bases). Trimming shortened V by 5 bases and J by 3 bases, and 17 bases separated the two germline ends. The CDR3 totals 15 residues. CDR1 is MDHEN, CDR2 SYDVKM, per germline. The CDR3 spells CASSPQGPSVYEQYF. The CDR3 DNA sequence: TGTGCCAGCAGTCCCCAGGGGCCGTCGGTCTACGAGCAGTACTTC.

The V and J genes are TRBV28 and TRBJ2-7; 7 bases are a match to TRBD2. Germline lookup yields CDR1 MDHEN and CDR2 SYDVKM. V lost 4 bases and J lost 3; bases outside the gene matches: 12. The CDR3 consists of 16 residues. The CDR3 nucleotides read TGTGCCAGCAGTTCGCCGACTAGCAGGGCTTACTACGAGCAGTACTTC. It encodes CASSSPTSRAYYEQYF.

The V call is TRBV5-1, the J call TRBJ1-6; 7 bases match TRBD1. Trimming at V came to 2 bases and at J to 8 bases, leaving 4 bases not matched to a gene. The CDR3 has 14 residues. Germline lookup yields CDR1 SGHRS and CDR2 YFSETQ. The CDR3 coding sequence is TGCGCCAGCAGCTTAGCCCAGGGGGATTCACCCCTCCACTTT. This sequence encodes CASSLAQGDSPLHF.

The chain is built from TRBV7-3 and TRBJ2-5; D may be TRBD1 (6 bases). CDR3 length: 13 amino acids. V was clipped by 5 bases and J by 5 bases, with 12 bases between them. CDR1 and CDR2 from the germline V gene are SGHTA and FQGTGA. As DNA, the CDR3 is TGTGCCAGCAGCCCCGGGACAATGGAGACCCAGTACTTC. Protein: CASSPGTMETQYF.

Only a few counts were recorded for this clone. The rearrangement links TRBV19 to TRBJ2-1; D unclear. The CDR3 has 16 residues. Looked up from germline, CDR1 is LNHDA and CDR2 is SQIVND (reference sequence). Trimming shortened V by 5 bases and J by 0 bases, and 14 bases separated the two germline ends. Here the CDR3 reads CASSETAASSYNEQFF. The CDR3 DNA sequence: TGTGCCAGTAGTGAAACCGCCGCCAGCTCCTACAATGAGCAGTTCTTC.

The chain carries TRBV5-4 and TRBJ2-5; the match to TRBD2 covers 9 bases. CDR3 length equals 17 residues. Germline CDR1 and CDR2: SGHNT and YYREEE (reference sequence). Trimming removed 1 base from V and 1 base from J; junction bases left unmatched: 8. The CDR3, as DNA: TGTGCCAGCAGCTTGTGGGTCCTAGCGGGGACCCAAGAGACCCAGTACTTC. It is translated as CASSLWVLAGTQETQYF.

The chain uses TRBV15 and TRBJ1-2; the match to TRBD1 covers 9 bases. Germline CDR1 and CDR2: LNHNV and YYDKDF (reference sequence). The CDR3 covers 12 residues. With 2 bases clipped from V and 10 bases from J, the junction kept 2 bases outside the gene matches. The CDR3 bases are TGTGCCACCAGCAGAAGGGACAGGGTCTACACCTTC. Its protein is CATSRRDRVYTF.

This chain joins TRBV24-1 and TRBJ2-1; TRBD2 agrees at 10 bases. Germline V gene lookup returns CDR1 KGHDR and CDR2 SFDVKD. The CDR3 is made up of 17 amino acids. The junction had 4 bases not matched to a gene; V was cut back by 3 bases and J by 0 bases. The CDR3 coding sequence is TGTGCCACCAGTGATAACAGCGGGAGGGCCTCCTACAATGAGCAGTTCTTC. Its protein is CATSDNSGRASYNEQFF.

The table lists this clone with a few counts. This chain's CDR3 is CASSRTGSFAIYF. CDR3 in DNA: TGTGCCAGCAGCCGGACAGGGTCCTTCGCCATATATTTT. The chain combines TRBV28 with TRBJ1-3, with TRBD1 identical over 8 bases. Germline loops: CDR1 MDHEN, CDR2 SYDVKM. J lost 11 bases, V lost 6 bases, and 9 bases had no gene match. CDR3 length: 13 amino acids. Full variable domain (missing parts from reference TRBV28 and TRBJ1-3): DVKVTQSSRYLVKRTGEKVFLECVQDMDHENMFWYRQDPGLGLRLIYFSYDVKMKEKGDIPEGYSVSREKKERFSLILESASTNQTSMYLCASSRTGSFAIYFGEGSWLTVV.